The rows below give T cell receptor beta chains drawn from one sample of a study of T cells in Graves' hyperthyroidism and ophthalmopathy. TCRdb reprocessed the multiplex PCR reads via MiXCR and lists one record per CDR3 protein. The data show approximately 330,000 distinct CDR3 sequences, 20% to 25% seen once. The sample taken for sequencing was blood. The receptors originated from a woman in her 50s with Graves' hyperthyroidism. The CDR3 runs from the conserved cysteine through the conserved F or W. The D gene is left open where the match is weak. Some rows mark clone size as missing; the rest say once, few, many or name a class of expanded clone.

d_call | clone_size | j_call | v_call | cdr3_nt | cdr3_aa
TRBD2 | few | TRBJ2-3 | TRBV6-1 | TGTGCCACCCAATCCGGGGGGGCGGGCACAGATACGCAGTATTTT | CATQSGGAGTDTQYF
TRBD1 | few | TRBJ2-1 | TRBV20-1 | TGCAGTGCTAGAGATCGGGACAGGGGGTTCAATGAGCAGTTCTTC | CSARDRDRGFNEQFF
TRBD2 | few | TRBJ2-5 | TRBV2 | TGTGCCAGCATCGAAGCGGGAGTCGGGGAGACCCAGTACTTC | CASIEAGVGETQYF
TRBD2 | many | TRBJ2-1 | TRBV6-1 | TGTGCCAGTGGACTAGCGGGAGGGAGCTCCTACAATGAGCAGTTCTTC | CASGLAGGSSYNEQFF
- | many | TRBJ2-1 | TRBV12-3/TRBV12-4 | TGTGCCAGCAGTCGGATGGGAAATGAGCAGTTCTTC | CASSRMGNEQFF
- | few | TRBJ2-1 | TRBV19 | TGTGGAACAGCCCTAGCGCATAGCTCCTACAATGAGCAGTTCTTC | CGTALAHSSYNEQFF
TRBD2 | many | TRBJ2-1 | TRBV7-9 | TGTGCCAGCAGCTTAGTTGGGACTAGCGGGAGGGCCGAGCAGTTCTTC | CASSLVGTSGRAEQFF
TRBD1 | few | TRBJ1-2 | TRBV2 | TGTGCCAGCAGCTTACAGGGGGGAGCTAACTATGGCTACACCTTC | CASSLQGGANYGYTF
- | many | TRBJ2-5 | TRBV2 | TGTGCCAGCTTCGGGGTGGAGACCCAGTACTTC | CASFGVETQYF
TRBD1 | few | TRBJ1-5 | TRBV24-1 | TGTGCCACCAGTGCCCGCTCAGGGGGGGGTATGGGCAATCAGCCCCAGCATTTT | CATSARSGGGMGNQPQHF
TRBD1 | many | TRBJ1-1 | TRBV6-1 | TGTGCCAGCAGTAGCCGAGGGACAGCCCTAGACGAAGCTTTCTTT | CASSSRGTALDEAFF
- | - | TRBJ2-1 | TRBV9 | TGTGCCAGCAGCAGGCAGGGCCTCCAGTACAATGAGCAGTTCTTC | CASSRQGLQYNEQFF
TRBD1 | few | TRBJ1-6 | TRBV18 | TGTGCCAGCTCACCAGGAGGGGGCCCCACACCCCTCCACTTT | CASSPGGGPTPLHF
- | few | TRBJ2-7 | TRBV20-1 | TGCAATGCTAGAAAAACCGGGAAATCCTACGAGCAGTACTTC | CNARKTGKSYEQYF
- | many | TRBJ1-2 | TRBV18 | TGTGCCAGCTCACCAAGCGAGAGAAATGGCTACACCTTC | CASSPSERNGYTF
TRBD1 | - | TRBJ1-4 | TRBV7-2 | TGTGCCAGCAGAGCACAAGACAGGGGTGTAAGTGAAAAACTGTTTTTT | CASRAQDRGVSEKLFF
TRBD1 | many | TRBJ2-7 | TRBV10-3 | TGTGCCATCAGTGAGTCGACAGGGAGATTGTACGAGCAGTACTTC | CAISESTGRLYEQYF
TRBD2 | - | TRBJ2-5 | TRBV7-9 | TGTGCCAGCAGCCCTAGACTAGCGGGGGGAAAGTACCAAGAGACCCAGTACTTC | CASSPRLAGGKYQETQYF
- | many | TRBJ2-5 | TRBV3-1 | TGTGCCAGCAGCCATCCAGAGGAGACCCAGTACTTC | CASSHPEETQYF
TRBD1 | many | TRBJ1-2 | TRBV28 | TGTGCCAGCAGTGCCGGGACAGGGTTCTATGGCTACACCTTC | CASSAGTGFYGYTF
- | many | TRBJ2-7 | TRBV9 | TGTGCCAGCAGCGTAGTCCCCACAGGTCCCTACGAGCAGTACTTC | CASSVVPTGPYEQYF
- | many | TRBJ2-3 | TRBV28 | TGTGCCAGCAGCCGCCCCCCAGATACGCAGTATTTT | CASSRPPDTQYF
TRBD2 | - | TRBJ2-3 | TRBV7-9 | TGTGCCAGCAGCGACGGGACTAGCGGGGGGATTGATACGCAGTATTTT | CASSDGTSGGIDTQYF
- | - | TRBJ2-2 | TRBV6-6 | TGTGCCAGCAGTTACCTAGGAGGGGCGGGGGAGCTGTTTTTT | CASSYLGGAGELFF
TRBD1 | - | TRBJ1-6 | TRBV9 | TGTGCCAGCAGCCAGGGGGCTAATTCACCCCTCCACTTT | CASSQGANSPLHF
- | many | TRBJ1-4 | TRBV20-1 | TGCAGTGCTAGGTGGGGGTCAGCTAATGAAAAACTGTTTTTT | CSARWGSANEKLFF
TRBD1 | many | TRBJ2-1 | TRBV20-1 | TGCAGTGCTGAAACTTACAGGGGCAATGAGCAGTTCTTC | CSAETYRGNEQFF
- | many | TRBJ1-1 | TRBV12-3/TRBV12-4 | TGTGCCAGCAGTTTAGTACAGGGCGCCACTGAAGCTTTCTTT | CASSLVQGATEAFF
- | - | TRBJ1-3 | TRBV15 | TGTGCCACCAAGGGGTCCTACTCTGGAAACACCATATATTTT | CATKGSYSGNTIYF
- | - | TRBJ2-2 | TRBV10-3 | TGTGCCATCAGTGGGCTGGGACGGGACACCGGGGAGCTGTTTTTT | CAISGLGRDTGELFF
TRBD2 | - | TRBJ2-7 | TRBV19 | TGTGCCAGTACCCTGCGGGGGGGCGGCTCCTACGAGCAGTACTTC | CASTLRGGGSYEQYF
- | many | TRBJ1-1 | TRBV7-8 | TGTGCCAGCAGCTTCAAGGGATATGACACTGAAGCTTTCTTT | CASSFKGYDTEAFF
- | many | TRBJ2-7 | TRBV24-1 | TGTGCCACCAGTGATTGGAAGGGGAAGGGCTCCTACGAGCAGTACTTC | CATSDWKGKGSYEQYF
- | few | TRBJ2-7 | TRBV13 | TGTGCCAGCAGCCTCGGGACACTATTAGCCTACGAGCAGTACTTC | CASSLGTLLAYEQYF
TRBD1 | few | TRBJ1-1 | TRBV28 | TGTGCCAGCAGTTCGACAGGGGCTTCGAACACTGAAGCTTTCTTT | CASSSTGASNTEAFF
- | - | TRBJ2-2 | TRBV5-1 | TGCGCCAGCAGCGGGGACACCCCTCGGGAGCTGTTTTTT | CASSGDTPRELFF